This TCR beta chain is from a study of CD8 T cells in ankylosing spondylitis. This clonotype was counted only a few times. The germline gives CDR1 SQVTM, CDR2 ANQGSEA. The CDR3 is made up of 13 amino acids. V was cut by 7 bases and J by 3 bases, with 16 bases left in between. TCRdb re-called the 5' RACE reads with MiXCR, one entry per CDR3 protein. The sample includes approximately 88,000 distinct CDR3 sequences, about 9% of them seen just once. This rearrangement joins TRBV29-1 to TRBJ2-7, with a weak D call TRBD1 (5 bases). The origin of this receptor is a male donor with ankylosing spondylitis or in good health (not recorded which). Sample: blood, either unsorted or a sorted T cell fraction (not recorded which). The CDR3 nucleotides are TGCAGCGCCACAGGTGTCACAATCTACGAGCAGTACTTC. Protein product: CSATGVTIYEQYF.